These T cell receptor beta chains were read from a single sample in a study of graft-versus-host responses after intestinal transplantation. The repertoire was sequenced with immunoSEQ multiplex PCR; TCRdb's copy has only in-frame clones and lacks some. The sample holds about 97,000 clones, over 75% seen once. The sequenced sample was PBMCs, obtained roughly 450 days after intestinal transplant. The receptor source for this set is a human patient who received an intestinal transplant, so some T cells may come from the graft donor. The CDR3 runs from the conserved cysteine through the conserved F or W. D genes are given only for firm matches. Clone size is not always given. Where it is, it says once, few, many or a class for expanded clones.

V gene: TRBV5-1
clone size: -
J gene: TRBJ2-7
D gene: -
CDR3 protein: CASSWGAVDGEQYF
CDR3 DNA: TGCGCCAGCAGCTGGGGGGCAGTCGACGGCGAGCAGTACTTC

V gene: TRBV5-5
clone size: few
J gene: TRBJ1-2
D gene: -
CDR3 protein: CASSLVGGSDGYTF
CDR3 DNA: TGTGCCAGCAGCTTGGTCGGGGGTAGCGATGGCTACACCTTC

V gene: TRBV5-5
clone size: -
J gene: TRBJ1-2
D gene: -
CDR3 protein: CASSLGSGNYGYTF
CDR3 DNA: TGTGCCAGCAGCTTGGGCAGTGGTAACTATGGCTACACCTTC

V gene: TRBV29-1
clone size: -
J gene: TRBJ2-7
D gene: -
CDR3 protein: CSAVDLSYEQYF
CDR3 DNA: TGCAGCGCTGTAGACCTTTCCTACGAGCAGTACTTC

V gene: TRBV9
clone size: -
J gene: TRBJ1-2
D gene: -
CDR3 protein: CASSVSGGGYYGYTF
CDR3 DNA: TGTGCCAGCAGCGTTTCCGGGGGAGGGTACTATGGCTACACCTTC

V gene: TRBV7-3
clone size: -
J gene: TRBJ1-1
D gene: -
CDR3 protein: CASSTTVNTEAFF
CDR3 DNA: TGTGCCAGCAGCACGACTGTGAACACTGAAGCTTTCTTT

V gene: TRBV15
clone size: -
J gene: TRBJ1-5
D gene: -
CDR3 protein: CATSRDQGSNQPQHF
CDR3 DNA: TGTGCCACCAGTAGAGATCAGGGCAGCAATCAGCCCCAGCATTTT

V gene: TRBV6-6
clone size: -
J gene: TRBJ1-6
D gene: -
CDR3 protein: CASWGEGSYNSPLHF
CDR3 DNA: TGTGCCAGCTGGGGGGAGGGCTCCTATAATTCACCCCTCCACTTT

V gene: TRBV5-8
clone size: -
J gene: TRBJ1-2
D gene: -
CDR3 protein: CASSPGRTSYGYTF
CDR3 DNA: TGTGCCAGCAGCCCGGGGAGGACGTCTTATGGCTACACCTTC

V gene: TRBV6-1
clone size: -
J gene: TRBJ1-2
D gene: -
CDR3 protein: CASRGIDGYTF
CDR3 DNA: TGTGCCAGCAGGGGTATTGATGGCTACACCTTC

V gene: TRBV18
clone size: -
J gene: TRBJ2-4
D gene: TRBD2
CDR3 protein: CASSPGASGGPQLAKNIQYF
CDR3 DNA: TGTGCCAGCTCCCCCGGGGCTAGCGGGGGTCCTCAACTAGCCAAAAACATTCAGTACTTC

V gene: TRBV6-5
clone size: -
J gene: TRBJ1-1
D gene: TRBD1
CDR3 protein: CASSYINRGITEAFF
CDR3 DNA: TGTGCCAGCAGTTACATAAACAGGGGCATTACTGAAGCTTTCTTT

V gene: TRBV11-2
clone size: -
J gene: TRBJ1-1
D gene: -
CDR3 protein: CASSTSGNLNTEAFF
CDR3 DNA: TGTGCCAGCAGCACCTCAGGGAACCTGAACACTGAAGCTTTCTTT

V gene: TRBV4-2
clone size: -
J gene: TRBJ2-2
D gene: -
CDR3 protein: CASSQGLYTGELFF
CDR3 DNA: TGTGCCAGCAGCCAAGGGCTGTACACCGGGGAGCTGTTTTTT

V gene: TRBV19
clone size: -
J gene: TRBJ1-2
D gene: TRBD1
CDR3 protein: CASSPGGAGGPYGYTF
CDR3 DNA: TGTGCCAGTAGCCCCGGGGGGGCAGGGGGGCCCTATGGCTACACCTTC

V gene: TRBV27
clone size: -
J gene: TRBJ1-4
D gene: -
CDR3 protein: CASSFGDANEKLFF
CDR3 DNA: TGTGCCAGCAGTTTCGGGGACGCTAATGAAAAACTGTTTTTT

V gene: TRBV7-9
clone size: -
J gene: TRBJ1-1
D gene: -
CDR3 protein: CASRLGRDLTEAFF
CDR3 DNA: TGTGCCAGCAGGCTTGGCAGGGACCTCACTGAAGCTTTCTTT

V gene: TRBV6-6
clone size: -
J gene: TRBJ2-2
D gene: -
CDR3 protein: CASSYRGSTGELFF
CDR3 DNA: TGTGCCAGCAGTTACCGGGGGAGCACCGGGGAGCTGTTTTTT

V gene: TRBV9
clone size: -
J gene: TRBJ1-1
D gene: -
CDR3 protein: CASSVPDLNTEAFF
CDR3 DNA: TGTGCCAGCAGCGTACCCGATTTGAACACTGAAGCTTTCTTT

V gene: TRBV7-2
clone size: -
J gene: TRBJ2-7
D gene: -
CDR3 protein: CASSLWGAAYEQYF
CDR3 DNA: TGTGCCAGCAGCTTATGGGGGGCGGCCTACGAGCAGTACTTC

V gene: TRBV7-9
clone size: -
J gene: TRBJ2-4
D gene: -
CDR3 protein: CASSPDPTNIQYF
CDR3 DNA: TGTGCCAGCAGCCCCGATCCGACAAACATTCAGTACTTC

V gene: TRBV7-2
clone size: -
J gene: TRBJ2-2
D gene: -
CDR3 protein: CASSFRPAGWAGELFF
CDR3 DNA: TGTGCCAGCAGCTTCCGTCCCGCAGGGTGGGCCGGGGAGCTGTTTTTT

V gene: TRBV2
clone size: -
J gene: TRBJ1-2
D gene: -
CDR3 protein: CASSEGAGYGYTF
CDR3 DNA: TGTGCCAGCAGTGAAGGGGCAGGGTATGGCTACACCTTC

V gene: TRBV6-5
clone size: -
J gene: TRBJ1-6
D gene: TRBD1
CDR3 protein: CASRRTGDTSPLHF
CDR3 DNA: TGTGCCAGCAGACGGACAGGGGATACTTCACCCCTCCACTTT

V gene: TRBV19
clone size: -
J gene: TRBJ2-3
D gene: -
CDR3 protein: CASSPLFGVGGTDTQYF
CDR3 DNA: TGTGCCAGTAGTCCCTTGTTCGGGGTAGGTGGCACAGATACGCAGTATTTT

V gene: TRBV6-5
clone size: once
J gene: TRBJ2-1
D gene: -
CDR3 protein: CASSYSIFPNEQFF
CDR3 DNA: TGTGCCAGCAGTTACTCGATCTTCCCCAATGAGCAGTTCTTC

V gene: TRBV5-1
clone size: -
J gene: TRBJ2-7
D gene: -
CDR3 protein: CASSTSGDRGYEQYF
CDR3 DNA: TGCGCCAGCAGCACCTCGGGGGATCGGGGCTACGAGCAGTACTTC

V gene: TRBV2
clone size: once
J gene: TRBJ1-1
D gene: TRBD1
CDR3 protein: CASVFYRGLDTEAFF
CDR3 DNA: TGTGCCAGCGTTTTTTACAGGGGTCTGGACACTGAAGCTTTCTTT

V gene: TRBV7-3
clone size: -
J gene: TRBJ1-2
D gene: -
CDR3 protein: CASSLDGGNYGYTF
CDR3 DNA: TGTGCCAGCAGCTTAGATGGGGGTAACTATGGCTACACCTTC

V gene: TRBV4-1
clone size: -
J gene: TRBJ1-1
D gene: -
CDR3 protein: CASSLGKSMNTEAFF
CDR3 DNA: TGCGCCAGCAGCCTGGGGAAAAGCATGAACACTGAAGCTTTCTTT

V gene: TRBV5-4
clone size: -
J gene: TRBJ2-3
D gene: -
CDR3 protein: CASQPGQSSTDTQYF
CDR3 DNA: TGTGCCAGCCAACCGGGCCAGTCCAGCACAGATACGCAGTATTTT

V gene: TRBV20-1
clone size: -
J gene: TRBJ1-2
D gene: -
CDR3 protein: CSAPGVYGYTF
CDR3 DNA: TGCAGTGCCCCAGGGGTTTATGGCTACACCTTC

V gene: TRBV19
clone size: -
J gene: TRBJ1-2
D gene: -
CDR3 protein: CASSLTVNYGYTF
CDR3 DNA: TGTGCCAGTAGTTTGACGGTTAACTATGGCTACACCTTC

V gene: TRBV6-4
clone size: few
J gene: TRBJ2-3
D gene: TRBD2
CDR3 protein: CASSDSSGGADTQYF
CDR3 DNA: TGTGCCAGCAGTGACTCTAGCGGGGGGGCAGATACGCAGTATTTT

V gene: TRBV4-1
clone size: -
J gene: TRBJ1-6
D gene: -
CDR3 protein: CASSQDRDLPPSPLHF
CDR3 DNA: TGCGCCAGCAGCCAAGACAGGGATCTCCCTCCTTCACCCCTCCACTTT

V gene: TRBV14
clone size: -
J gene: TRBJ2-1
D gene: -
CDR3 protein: CASSQVGGVYNEQFF
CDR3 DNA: TGTGCCAGCAGCCAAGTGGGCGGGGTCTACAATGAGCAGTTCTTC

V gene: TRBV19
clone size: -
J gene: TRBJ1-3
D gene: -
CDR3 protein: CASGWASSGNTIYF
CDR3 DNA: TGTGCCAGTGGGTGGGCGAGCTCTGGAAACACCATATATTTT

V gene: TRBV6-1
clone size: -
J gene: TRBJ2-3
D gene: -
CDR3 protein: CASSRDRSGYTQYF
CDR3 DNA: TGTGCCAGCAGCCGGGACCGGTCGGGGTATACGCAGTATTTT

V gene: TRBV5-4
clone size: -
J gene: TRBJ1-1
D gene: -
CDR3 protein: CASSSWAEAFF
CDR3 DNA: TGTGCCAGCAGCAGCTGGGCTGAAGCTTTCTTT

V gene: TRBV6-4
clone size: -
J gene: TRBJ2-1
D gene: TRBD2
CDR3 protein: CASSARAGGYNEQFF
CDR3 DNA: TGTGCCAGCAGTGCCCGGGCGGGGGGTTACAATGAGCAGTTCTTC

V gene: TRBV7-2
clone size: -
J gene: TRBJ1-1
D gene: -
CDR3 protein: CATRSVSENTEAFF
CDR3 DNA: TGTGCCACCCGAAGTGTGTCGGAGAACACTGAAGCTTTCTTT

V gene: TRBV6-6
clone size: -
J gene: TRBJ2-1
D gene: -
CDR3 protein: CASSLVGFRSYNEQFF
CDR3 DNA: TGTGCCAGCAGCCTCGTTGGGTTCCGTTCCTACAATGAGCAGTTCTTC

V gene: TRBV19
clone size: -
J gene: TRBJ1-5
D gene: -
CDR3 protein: CASTLQDSVNQPQHF
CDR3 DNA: TGTGCCAGTACCCTCCAGGACAGCGTCAATCAGCCCCAGCATTTT

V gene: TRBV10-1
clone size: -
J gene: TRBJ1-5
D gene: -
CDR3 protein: CASSEGSAAPQPQHF
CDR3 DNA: TGCGCCAGCAGTGAGGGGTCGGCAGCCCCTCAGCCCCAGCATTTT

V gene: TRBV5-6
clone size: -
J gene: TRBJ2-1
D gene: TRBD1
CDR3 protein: CASSGTGRTHEQFF
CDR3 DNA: TGTGCCAGCAGCGGGACAGGGCGCACCCATGAGCAGTTCTTC

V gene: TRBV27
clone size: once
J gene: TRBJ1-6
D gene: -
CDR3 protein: CASSKGGGLYQSPLHF
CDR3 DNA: TGTGCCAGCTCTAAAGGCGGGGGTTTGTATCAATCACCCCTCCACTTT

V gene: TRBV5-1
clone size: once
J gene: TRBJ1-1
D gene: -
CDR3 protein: CASSLVRPGRNTEAFF
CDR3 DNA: TGCGCCAGCAGCTTGGTGCGGCCAGGGCGGAACACTGAAGCTTTCTTT

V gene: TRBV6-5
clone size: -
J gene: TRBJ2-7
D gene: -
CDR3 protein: CASSYVGNRYEQYF
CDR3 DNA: TGTGCCAGCAGTTACGTGGGTAATCGCTACGAGCAGTACTTC

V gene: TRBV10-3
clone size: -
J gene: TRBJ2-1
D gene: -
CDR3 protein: CAISDFFGASLGNEQFF
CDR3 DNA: TGTGCCATCAGTGATTTTTTCGGGGCTAGTCTAGGCAATGAGCAGTTCTTC

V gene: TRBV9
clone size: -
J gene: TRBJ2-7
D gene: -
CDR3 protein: CASSVVPGAGYEQYF
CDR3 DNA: TGTGCCAGCAGCGTAGTCCCGGGGGCAGGCTACGAGCAGTACTTC

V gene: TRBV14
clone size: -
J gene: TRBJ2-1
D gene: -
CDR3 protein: CASSQFGTTYNEQFF
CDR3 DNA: TGTGCCAGCAGCCAATTCGGTACGACCTACAATGAGCAGTTCTTC

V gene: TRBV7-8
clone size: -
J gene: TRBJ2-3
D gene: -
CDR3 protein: CASSLGRKTGTPGTDTQYF
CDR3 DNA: TGTGCCAGCAGCTTAGGGCGAAAAACCGGGACTCCAGGCACAGATACGCAGTATTTT

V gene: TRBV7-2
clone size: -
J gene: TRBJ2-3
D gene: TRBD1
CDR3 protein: CASSHRTGSTDTQYF
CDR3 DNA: TGTGCCAGCAGCCACCGGACAGGGAGCACAGATACGCAGTATTTT